These 28 T cell receptor beta chains came from one sample sequenced in a study of glioma-infiltrating T cells after dendritic cell vaccination. This table comes from immunoSEQ multiplex PCR, and its TCRdb copy is limited to in-frame clones, with some not included. Altogether about 73,000 clones are present, around 80% being singletons, with the ten largest covering around 2.3%. The input for sequencing was blood, taken before dendritic cell vaccination. The source is a human donor with glioblastoma.

This chain uses TRBV5-1 with TRBJ2-3; the D gene is possibly TRBD2 (5 bases). Germline V lookup: CDR1 SGHRS, CDR2 YFSETQ. V lost 6 bases and J lost 4, with 21 bases in between. The CDR3 extends over 16 amino acids. The CDR3, as DNA: TGCGCCAGCATCCCCGGAGGCTCTCGAGGGCCAGATACGCAGTATTTT. This sequence encodes CASIPGGSRGPDTQYF.

The chain combines TRBV19 with TRBJ2-7, with 10 bases that match TRBD2. The CDR3 totals 14 residues. Losses at the gene ends were 6 bases for V and 3 bases for J; bases not matched to a gene: 5. Germline V gene sequence: CDR1 LNHDA, CDR2 SQIVND (reference sequence). This CDR3 is CASRKAGGDYEQYF. The DNA for the CDR3 is TGTGCCAGTAGGAAAGCGGGGGGGGACTACGAGCAGTACTTC. Complete variable domain (other parts from reference TRBV19 and TRBJ2-7): DGGITQSPKYLFRKEGQNVTLSCEQNLNHDAMYWYRQDPGQGLRLIYYSQIVNDFQKGDIAEGYSVSREKKESFPLTVTSAQKNPTAFYLCASRKAGGDYEQYFGPGTRLTVT.

The J gene is TRBJ2-2, the V gene TRBV30; D possibly corresponds to TRBD1 (6 bases). The V end lost 1 base, the J end lost 0 bases, and 18 bases lay between the germline ends. The CDR3 is 18 amino acids. The V gene's germline CDR1 is GTSNPN and CDR2 SVGIG (reference sequence). The CDR3, as DNA: TGTGCCTGGAGTGACGTTCCTCACAGGGTCCCGAACACCGGGGAGCTGTTTTTT. This translates into CAWSDVPHRVPNTGELFF.

The rearrangement uses TRBV5-5 and TRBJ2-7; D may be TRBD1 (5 bases). The V end was cut by 0 bases, the J end by 2 bases, with 15 bases between. Germline-derived CDR1 and CDR2 are SGHKS and YYEKEE (reference sequence). This CDR3 comprises 16 residues. The CDR3, as DNA: TGTGCCAGCAGCTTGGTTCAGGGTGAGTCTACCTACGAGCAGTACTTC. This encodes CASSLVQGESTYEQYF.

The V call is TRBV5-1, the J call TRBJ2-5; 7 nucleotides match TRBD2. The V segment lost 1 base and the J segment 5 bases; nucleotides outside the gene matches: 17. CDR3 length: 18 amino acids. The V gene's germline CDR1 is SGHRS and CDR2 YFSETQ. CDR3 in amino acids: CASSLFIGREGLMETQYF. In nucleotides, the CDR3 is TGCGCCAGCAGCTTGTTCATTGGCAGGGAGGGACTGATGGAGACCCAGTACTTC.

CDR3 in amino acids: CASTPGGLAGVTGELFF. DNA of the CDR3: TGTGCCAGCACTCCGGGGGGACTAGCGGGAGTCACCGGGGAGCTGTTTTTT. V and J are TRBV5-4 and TRBJ2-2; 14 bases fit TRBD2. With 6 bases clipped from V and 4 bases from J, the junction kept 8 bases outside the gene matches. Germline CDR1 reads SGHNT; CDR2 reads YYREEE (reference sequence). The CDR3 spans 17 residues.

The rearrangement links TRBV7-2 to TRBJ1-1; 10 bases map to TRBD1. Germline V gene sequence: CDR1 SGHTA, CDR2 FQGNSA. This CDR3 is built from 16 residues. The junction had 9 bases not matched to a gene; V was cut back by 2 bases and J by 6 bases. The CDR3: CASSLRQGAGVSEAFF. The CDR3 DNA sequence: TGTGCCAGCAGCTTAAGACAGGGGGCCGGGGTTTCTGAAGCTTTCTTT. The full variable domain, with the rest looked up from reference TRBV7-2 and TRBJ1-1, is GAGVSQSPSNKVTEKGKDVELRCDPISGHTALYWYRQSLGQGLEFLIYFQGNSAPDKSGLPSDRFSAERTGGSVSTLTIQRTQQEDSAVYLCASSLRQGAGVSEAFFGQGTRLTVV.

The rearrangement joins TRBV14 to TRBJ1-1; 11 bases map to TRBD1. This CDR3 is built from 16 residues. The J segment lost 3 bases and the V segment lost 4 bases, leaving 7 bases of the junction unmatched. Germline CDR1 reads SGHDN; CDR2 reads FVKESK. CDR3 loop: CASSPRTGGLYTEAFF. The CDR3 region has the DNA TGTGCCAGCAGCCCACGGACAGGGGGCTTGTACACTGAAGCTTTCTTT.

The gene calls are TRBV19 and TRBJ1-5; TRBD1 is a possible D gene (5 bases). V lost 5 bases and J lost 0, with 11 bases in between. The germline V gene encodes CDR1 LNHDA and CDR2 SQIVND (reference sequence). This CDR3 is built from 15 residues. The CDR3 spells CASSWAGNSNQPQHF. CDR3 sequence (DNA): TGTGCCAGTAGTTGGGCAGGGAATAGCAATCAGCCCCAGCATTTT.

The chain carries TRBV5-1 and TRBJ2-2; perhaps TRBD1 as D (6 bases). The CDR3 extends over 14 amino acids. Trimming cost V 4 bases and J 6 bases, with 13 bases left between them. Germline CDR1 and CDR2: SGHRS and YFSETQ. The CDR3 loop reads CASSTGQLSGELFF. The CDR3, as DNA: TGCGCCAGCAGCACCGGACAGTTATCCGGGGAGCTGTTTTTT.

The chain links TRBV5-4 to TRBJ1-2; 10 bases map to TRBD1. V trimming: 0 bases; J trimming: 4 bases; junction bases outside the gene matches: 6. The CDR3 sequence is 16 residues long. Germline CDR1 and CDR2: SGHNT and YYREEE (reference sequence). CDR3 coding DNA: TGTGCCAGCAGCTTGGGTGGACAGGGGGAGACCTATGGCTACACCTTC. Protein sequence: CASSLGGQGETYGYTF.

V is TRBV7-9 and J is TRBJ2-7; 8 nucleotides match TRBD2. V was pared by 4 bases and J by 5 bases, with 7 bases of the junction left unmatched. The CDR3 runs 14 residues. The germline gives CDR1 SEHNR, CDR2 FQNEAQ (reference sequence). For the CDR3, the DNA is TGTGCCAGCAGCTGGCGGGGGGCCTACGACGAGCAGTACTTC. Translating it yields CASSWRGAYDEQYF.

This clone was detected only once. The rearrangement joins TRBV9 to TRBJ2-5, with 8 positions matching TRBD1. Germline values: CDR1 SGDLS, CDR2 YYNGEE. CDR3 size: 14 residues. V gave up 4 bases and J gave up 1 base; unmatched junction bases: 3. The CDR3 is CASSPQGGQETQYF. The CDR3 bases are TGTGCCAGCAGCCCACAGGGGGGCCAAGAGACCCAGTACTTC. Together with reference TRBV9 and TRBJ2-5, the CDR3 gives the full variable domain: DSGVTQTPKHLITATGQRVTLRCSPRSGDLSVYWYQQSLDQGLQFLIQYYNGEERAKGNILERFSAQQFPDLHSELNLSSLELGDSALYFCASSPQGGQETQYFGPGTRLLVL.

The chain combines TRBV16 with TRBJ2-7; 7 bases match TRBD1. Per the germline V gene, CDR1 is KGHSY and CDR2 is FQNENV. The V segment lost 2 bases and the J segment 2 bases; nucleotides outside the gene matches: 3. The CDR3 has 14 amino acids. The CDR3 nucleotides read TGTGCCAGCAGCCAAGGTCAGGGGGCCTACGAGCAGTACTTC. This sequence encodes CASSQGQGAYEQYF.

In its sample, this clone was seen once. The rearrangement links TRBV11-2 to TRBJ2-5, with 8 bases fitting TRBD1. The length of the CDR3 is 15 residues. The V segment lost 5 bases and the J segment 11 bases; nucleotides outside the gene matches: 16. Germline CDR1 SGHAT, CDR2 FQNNGV. Here the CDR3 reads CASSARGTGLRGQYF. The CDR3, as DNA: TGTGCCAGCAGCGCACGAGGGACAGGTTTACGAGGGCAGTACTTC. Together with reference TRBV11-2 and TRBJ2-5, the CDR3 gives the full variable domain: EAGVAQSPRYKIIEKRQSVAFWCNPISGHATLYWYQQILGQGPKLLIQFQNNGVVDDSQLPKDRFSAERLKGVDSTLKIQPAKLEDSAVYLCASSARGTGLRGQYFGPGTRLLVL.

This sequence joins TRBV19 and TRBJ1-5; 7 nucleotides agree with TRBD1. Germline trimming cut 9 bases from V and 4 bases from J; bases unmatched to any gene: 9. Germline CDR1 reads LNHDA; CDR2 reads SQIVND (reference sequence). This CDR3 is 14 amino acids long. In DNA form, the CDR3 reads TGTGCCAGCCGCAGGGGGGAAGTAAATCAGCCCCAGCATTTT. Translating gives CASRRGEVNQPQHF. Filled out from reference TRBV19 and TRBJ1-5, the complete variable domain reads DGGITQSPKYLFRKEGQNVTLSCEQNLNHDAMYWYRQDPGQGLRLIYYSQIVNDFQKGDIAEGYSVSREKKESFPLTVTSAQKNPTAFYLCASRRGEVNQPQHFGDGTRLSIL.

This chain's CDR3 is CASSPSWTSGRQAEQYV. In DNA form, the CDR3 reads TGTGCCAGCAGTCCCTCATGGACTAGCGGGAGACAGGCCGAGCAGTACGTC. V and J are TRBV27 and TRBJ2-7; 13 nucleotides align to TRBD2. Germline V gene data show CDR1 as MNHEY and CDR2 as SMNVEV (reference sequence). V was pared by 5 bases and J by 6 bases, with 13 bases of the junction left unmatched. The CDR3 is 17 residues long.

The chain has TRBV7-8 and TRBJ2-7; tentatively, D is TRBD2 (6 bases). V gave up 1 base and J gave up 7 bases, with 17 bases separating them. CDR3 length: 15 amino acids. Germline V lookup: CDR1 SGHVS, CDR2 FQNEAQ. The CDR3 sequence is CASSLGAQWAGEQYF. As DNA, the CDR3 is TGTGCCAGCAGCTTAGGGGCCCAGTGGGCGGGGGAGCAGTACTTC.

This chain connects TRBV4-1 to TRBJ2-3, with 13 nucleotides matching TRBD2. CDR3 length: 17 residues. The ends lost 4 bases at V and 5 bases at J; junction bases unmatched: 9. The germline gives CDR1 MGHRA, CDR2 YSYEKL. The CDR3 sequence is CASSRAGLAGLGDTQYF. CDR3 sequence (DNA): TGCGCCAGCAGCCGCGCGGGACTAGCGGGGTTAGGAGATACGCAGTATTTT.

The V and J genes are TRBV5-1 and TRBJ2-2; tentative D call: TRBD2 (5 bases). The V end was cut by 4 bases, the J end by 5 bases, with 15 bases between. In germline, CDR1 is SGHRS, CDR2 YFSETQ. CDR3 length equals 15 residues. For the CDR3, the DNA is TGCGCCAGCAGCCCCCTGGCTAGCCAAACCGGGGAGCTGTTTTTT. It encodes CASSPLASQTGELFF. The full variable domain, completed using reference TRBV5-1 and TRBJ2-2, is KAGVTQTPRYLIKTRGQQVTLSCSPISGHRSVSWYQQTPGQGLQFLFEYFSETQRNKGNFPGRFSGRQFSNSRSEMNVSTLELGDSALYLCASSPLASQTGELFFGEGSRLTVL.

The chain uses TRBV7-2 and TRBJ2-3; TRBD1 is a possible D gene (6 bases). V gave up 1 base and J gave up 4 bases, with 15 bases separating them. The CDR3 spans 16 residues. Germline values: CDR1 SGHTA, CDR2 FQGNSA. CDR3 coding DNA: TGTGCCAGCAGCTTAGTAGGGGGTTCCCCTGCAGATACGCAGTATTTT. Its translation is CASSLVGGSPADTQYF. The full variable domain, in which reference TRBV7-2 and TRBJ2-3 provide the parts outside the CDR3, is GAGVSQSPSNKVTEKGKDVELRCDPISGHTALYWYRQSLGQGLEFLIYFQGNSAPDKSGLPSDRFSAERTGGSVSTLTIQRTQQEDSAVYLCASSLVGGSPADTQYFGPGTRLTVL.

This chain links TRBV25-1 with TRBJ1-2; no clear D. Trimming left V 1 base short and J 7 bases short, with 16 bases between. CDR1 MGHDK and CDR2 SYGVNS come from the germline V gene. The CDR3 consists of 15 residues. The CDR3 DNA sequence: TGTGCCAGCAGTGAATGGGAGGGTGTGCGGTCTGGCTACACCTTC. This encodes CASSEWEGVRSGYTF.

V gene TRBV14 combines with J gene TRBJ1-2, with 9 bases fitting TRBD1. The germline V gene encodes CDR1 SGHDN and CDR2 FVKESK. The CDR3 runs to 17 residues. With V trimmed by 0 bases and J by 4 bases, 9 bases remained unmatched. In nucleotides, the CDR3 is TGTGCCAGCAGCCAAGAAGTGGGACAGGGTCTGCGCTATGGCTACACCTTC. Translated: CASSQEVGQGLRYGYTF.

The CDR3 reads CASSLAGASYNEQFF. The DNA of the CDR3 is TGTGCCAGCAGCTTAGCGGGGGCTTCCTACAATGAGCAGTTCTTC. This chain joins TRBV7-9 and TRBJ2-1; tentative D call: TRBD1 (6 bases). The CDR3 length is 15 residues. Between the trimmed V and J ends, which lost 0 bases and 1 base, there was a span of 7 bases. CDR1 is SEHNR, CDR2 FQNEAQ, per germline (reference sequence).

V and J are TRBV9 and TRBJ1-2, with D uncertain. CDR1 and CDR2 (germline): SGDLS, YYNGEE. This CDR3 is built from 14 residues. V shed 0 bases and J shed 10 bases, with 16 bases lying between them. The CDR3 DNA follows: TGTGCCAGCAGCGTAGACCCGAGAGCCCCCCTCTACACCTTC. This codes for CASSVDPRAPLYTF.

This chain connects TRBV6-1 to TRBJ1-5; TRBD1 might be the D (6 bases). CDR1 is MNHNS, CDR2 SASEGT, per germline. This CDR3 region has 14 residues. Trimming left V 4 bases short and J 2 bases short, with 9 bases between. CDR3 nucleotide sequence: TGTGCCAGCAGTGGACAGGTAGGCAATCAGCCCCAGCATTTT. This codes for CASSGQVGNQPQHF.

The chain uses TRBV19 and TRBJ1-5; D possibly corresponds to TRBD1 (5 bases). Germline V gene lookup returns CDR1 LNHDA and CDR2 SQIVND (reference sequence). V gave up 7 bases and J gave up 4 bases, with 17 bases separating them. The CDR3 length is 15 residues. The CDR3: CASIAEGLRNQPQHF. CDR3 DNA sequence: TGTGCCAGTATCGCGGAGGGGTTGAGGAATCAGCCCCAGCATTTT.

The rearrangement joins TRBV6-5 to TRBJ2-7; TRBD2 agrees at 7 bases. The CDR3 has 12 amino acids. Trimming removed 6 bases from V and 4 bases from J; junction bases left unmatched: 3. CDR1 is MNHEY and CDR2 is SVGAGI in the germline V gene. As DNA, the CDR3 is TGTGCCAGCAGCTGGGGGGGTTACGAGCAGTACTTC. This sequence encodes CASSWGGYEQYF.